This T cell receptor beta chain was recovered during a study of T cell repertoires in cytomegalovirus infection. MiXCR, run by TCRdb on the reads, gives a single entry per CDR3 protein. The sample has about 450,000 distinct CDR3 sequences; 30% to 40% are singletons. V gave up 6 bases and J gave up 4 bases, with 15 bases separating them. The CDR3 runs 14 residues. Sequenced input: PBMCs. This sequence joins TRBV12-3 or TRBV12-4 and TRBJ1-2; D perhaps matches TRBD1 (5 bases). This TCR came from a human donor in good health (CMV status not recorded). Some clones in this sample may be carry-over from other donors' samples. The DNA of the CDR3 is TGTGCCAGCAGGGCGATGGGGGGTGGCTATGGCTACACCTTC. Protein sequence: CASRAMGGGYGYTF.